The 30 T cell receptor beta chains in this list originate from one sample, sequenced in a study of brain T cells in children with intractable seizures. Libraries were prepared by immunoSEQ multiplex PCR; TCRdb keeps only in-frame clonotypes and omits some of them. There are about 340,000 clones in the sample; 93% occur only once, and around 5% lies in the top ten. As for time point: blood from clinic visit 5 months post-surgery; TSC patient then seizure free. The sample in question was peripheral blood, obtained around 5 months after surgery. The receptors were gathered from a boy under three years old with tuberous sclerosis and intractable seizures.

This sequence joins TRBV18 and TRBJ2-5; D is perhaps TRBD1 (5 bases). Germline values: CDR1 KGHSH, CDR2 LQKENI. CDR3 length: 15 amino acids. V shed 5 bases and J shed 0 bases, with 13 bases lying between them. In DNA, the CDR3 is TGTGCCAGCTCATCGGACATACACTACCAAGAGACCCAGTACTTC. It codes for CASSSDIHYQETQYF.

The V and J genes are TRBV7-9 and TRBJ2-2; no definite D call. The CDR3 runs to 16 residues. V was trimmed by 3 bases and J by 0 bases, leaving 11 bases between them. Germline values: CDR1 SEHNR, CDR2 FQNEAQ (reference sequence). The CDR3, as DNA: TGTGCCAGCAGCTTTAGCTGGCTCGCGAACACCGGGGAGCTGTTTTTT. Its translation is CASSFSWLANTGELFF. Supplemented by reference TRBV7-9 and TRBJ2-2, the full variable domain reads DTGVSQNPRHKITKRGQNVTFRCDPISEHNRLYWYRQTLGQGPEFLTYFQNEAQLEKSRLLSDRFSAERPKGSFSTLEIQRTEQGDSAMYLCASSFSWLANTGELFFGEGSRLTVL.

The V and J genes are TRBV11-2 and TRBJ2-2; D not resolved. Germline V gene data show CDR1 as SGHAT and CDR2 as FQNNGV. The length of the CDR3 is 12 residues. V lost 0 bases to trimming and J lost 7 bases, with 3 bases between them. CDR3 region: CASSLDVGELFF. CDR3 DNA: TGTGCCAGCAGCTTAGATGTCGGGGAGCTGTTTTTT.

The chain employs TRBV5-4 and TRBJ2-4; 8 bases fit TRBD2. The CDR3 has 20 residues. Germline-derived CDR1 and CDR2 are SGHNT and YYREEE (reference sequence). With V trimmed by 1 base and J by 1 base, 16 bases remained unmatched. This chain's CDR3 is CASSLSRTKRESWAKNIQYF. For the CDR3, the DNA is TGTGCCAGCAGCTTGTCTCGGACTAAGCGGGAGTCATGGGCCAAAAACATTCAGTACTTC.

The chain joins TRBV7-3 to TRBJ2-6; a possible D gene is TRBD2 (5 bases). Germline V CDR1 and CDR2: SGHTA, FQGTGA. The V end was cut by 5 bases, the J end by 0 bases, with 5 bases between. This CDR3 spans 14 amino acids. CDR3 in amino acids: CASSDYSGANVLTF. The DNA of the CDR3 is TGTGCCAGCAGCGACTACTCTGGGGCCAACGTCCTGACTTTC.

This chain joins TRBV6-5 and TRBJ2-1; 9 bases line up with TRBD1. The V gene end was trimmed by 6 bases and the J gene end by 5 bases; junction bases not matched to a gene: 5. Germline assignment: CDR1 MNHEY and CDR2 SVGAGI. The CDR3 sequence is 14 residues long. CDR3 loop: CASSLDRGHNEQFF. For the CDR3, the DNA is TGTGCCAGCAGCTTGGACAGGGGCCACAATGAGCAGTTCTTC.

DNA for the CDR3: TGCGCCAGCAGCTTGGACAGTGGCTACACCTTC. It is translated as CASSLDSGYTF. This chain uses TRBV5-1 with TRBJ1-2; D is unclear. This CDR3 comprises 11 residues. Trimming stripped 0 bases from V and 7 bases from J, with 4 bases between. Germline V gene sequence: CDR1 SGHRS, CDR2 YFSETQ.

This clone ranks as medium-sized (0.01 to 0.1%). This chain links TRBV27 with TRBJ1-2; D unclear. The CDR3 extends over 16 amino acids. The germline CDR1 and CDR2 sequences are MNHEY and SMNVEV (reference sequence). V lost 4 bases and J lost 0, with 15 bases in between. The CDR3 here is CASSSLSVLANYGYTF. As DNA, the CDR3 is TGTGCCAGCAGTTCCCTTTCAGTTCTAGCTAACTATGGCTACACCTTC.

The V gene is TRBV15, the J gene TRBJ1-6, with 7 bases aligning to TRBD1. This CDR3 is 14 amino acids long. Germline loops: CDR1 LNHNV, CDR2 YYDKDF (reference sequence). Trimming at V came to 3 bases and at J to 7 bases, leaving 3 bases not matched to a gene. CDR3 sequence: CATSRAGQNSPLHF. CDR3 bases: TGTGCCACCAGCAGGGCGGGACAGAATTCACCCCTCCACTTT.

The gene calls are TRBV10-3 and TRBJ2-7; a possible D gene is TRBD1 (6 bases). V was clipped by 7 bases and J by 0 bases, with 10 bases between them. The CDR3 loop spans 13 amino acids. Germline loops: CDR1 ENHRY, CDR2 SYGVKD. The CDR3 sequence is CAIMKTGSYEQYF. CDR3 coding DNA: TGTGCCATCATGAAGACAGGCTCCTACGAGCAGTACTTC.

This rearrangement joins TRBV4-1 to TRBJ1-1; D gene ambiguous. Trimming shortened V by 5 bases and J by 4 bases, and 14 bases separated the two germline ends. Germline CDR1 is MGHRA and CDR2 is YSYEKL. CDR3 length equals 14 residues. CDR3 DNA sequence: TGCGCCAGCAGCTTTATAGGGAGTGGCACTGAAGCTTTCTTT. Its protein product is CASSFIGSGTEAFF.

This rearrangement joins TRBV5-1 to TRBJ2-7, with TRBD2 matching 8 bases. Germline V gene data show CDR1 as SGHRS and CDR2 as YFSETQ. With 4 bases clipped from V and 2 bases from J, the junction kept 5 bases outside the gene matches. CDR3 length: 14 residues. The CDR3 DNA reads TGCGCCAGCAGCGTGGGACTAGGAACCTACGAGCAGTACTTC. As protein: CASSVGLGTYEQYF.

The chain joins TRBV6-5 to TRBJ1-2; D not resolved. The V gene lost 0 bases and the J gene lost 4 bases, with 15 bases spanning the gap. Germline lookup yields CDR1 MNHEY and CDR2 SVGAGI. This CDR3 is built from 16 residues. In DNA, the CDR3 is TGTGCCAGCAGTTACTCAGGACCTTCCCGAGTCTATGGCTACACCTTC. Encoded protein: CASSYSGPSRVYGYTF.

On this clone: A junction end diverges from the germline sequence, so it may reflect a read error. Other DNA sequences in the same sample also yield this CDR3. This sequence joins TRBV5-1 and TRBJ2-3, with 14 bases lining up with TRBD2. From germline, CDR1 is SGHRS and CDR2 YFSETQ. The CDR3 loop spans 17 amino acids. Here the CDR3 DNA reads TGCGCCAGCAGCTTGGGACTAGCGGGAGGGATCACAGATACGCAATATTTT. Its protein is CASSLGLAGGITDTQYF.

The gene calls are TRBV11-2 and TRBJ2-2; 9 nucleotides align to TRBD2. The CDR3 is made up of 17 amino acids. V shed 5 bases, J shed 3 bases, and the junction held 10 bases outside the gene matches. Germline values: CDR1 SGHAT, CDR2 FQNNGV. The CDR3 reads CASSARVAGVDTGELFF. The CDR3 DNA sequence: TGTGCCAGCAGCGCAAGGGTAGCGGGAGTCGACACCGGGGAGCTGTTTTTT.

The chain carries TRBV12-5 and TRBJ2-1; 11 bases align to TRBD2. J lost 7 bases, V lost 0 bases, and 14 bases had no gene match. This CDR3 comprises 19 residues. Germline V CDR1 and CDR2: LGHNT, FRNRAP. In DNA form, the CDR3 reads TGTGCTAGTGGTTTGGTTAGACTAGCGGGGCCCTCGAGGGGGAATGAGCAGTTCTTC. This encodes CASGLVRLAGPSRGNEQFF. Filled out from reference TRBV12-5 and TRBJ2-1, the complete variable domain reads DARVTQTPRHKVTEMGQEVTMRCQPILGHNTVFWYRQTMMQGLELLAYFRNRAPLDDSGMPKDRFSAEMPDATLATLKIQPSEPRDSAVYFCASGLVRLAGPSRGNEQFFGPGTRLTVL.

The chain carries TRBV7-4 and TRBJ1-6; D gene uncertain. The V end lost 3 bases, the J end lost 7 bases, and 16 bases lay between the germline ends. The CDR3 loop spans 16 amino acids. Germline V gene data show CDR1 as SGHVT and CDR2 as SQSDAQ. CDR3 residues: CASSFNARDQNSPLHF. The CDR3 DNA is TGTGCCAGCAGCTTCAACGCCCGGGATCAAAATTCACCCCTCCACTTT.

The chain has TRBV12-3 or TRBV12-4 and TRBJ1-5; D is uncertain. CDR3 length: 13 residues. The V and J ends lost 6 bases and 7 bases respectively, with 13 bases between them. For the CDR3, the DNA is TGTGCCAGCAGGGCACGAGGTGGGCAGCCCCAGCATTTT. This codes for CASRARGGQPQHF.

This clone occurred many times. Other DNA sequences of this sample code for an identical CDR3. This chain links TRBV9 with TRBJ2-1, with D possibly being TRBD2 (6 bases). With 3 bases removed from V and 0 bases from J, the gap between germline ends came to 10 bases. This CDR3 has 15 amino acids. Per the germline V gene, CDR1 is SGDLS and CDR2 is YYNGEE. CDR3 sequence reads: CASSGGASSYNEQFF. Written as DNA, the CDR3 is TGTGCCAGCAGCGGCGGGGCGAGCTCCTACAATGAGCAGTTCTTC.

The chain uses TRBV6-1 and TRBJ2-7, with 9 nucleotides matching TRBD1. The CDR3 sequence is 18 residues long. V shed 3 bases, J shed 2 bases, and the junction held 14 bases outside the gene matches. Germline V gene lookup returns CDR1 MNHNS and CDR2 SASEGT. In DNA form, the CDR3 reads TGTGCCAGCAGTGAGGGGGAGCCCGGACAGGGGTCCCCCTACGAGCAGTACTTC. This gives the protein CASSEGEPGQGSPYEQYF.

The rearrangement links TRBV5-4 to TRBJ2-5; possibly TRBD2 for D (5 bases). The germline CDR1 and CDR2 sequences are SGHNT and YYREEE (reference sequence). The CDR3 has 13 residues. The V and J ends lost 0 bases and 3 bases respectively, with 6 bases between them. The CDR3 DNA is TGTGCCAGCAGCTTGGGGCGGGAAGAGACCCAGTACTTC. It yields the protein CASSLGREETQYF.

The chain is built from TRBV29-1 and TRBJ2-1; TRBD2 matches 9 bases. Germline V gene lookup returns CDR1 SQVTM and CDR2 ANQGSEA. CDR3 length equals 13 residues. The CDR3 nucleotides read TGCAGTACTACTAGCCCCTTGGCGGGAGGGGGGTTCTTC. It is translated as CSTTSPLAGGGFF.

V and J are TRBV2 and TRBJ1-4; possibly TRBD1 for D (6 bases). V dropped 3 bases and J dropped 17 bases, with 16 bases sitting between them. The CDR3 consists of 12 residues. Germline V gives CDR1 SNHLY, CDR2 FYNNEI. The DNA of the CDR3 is TGTGCCAGCAGTGATCTATATTACAGGGCCTTTTTT. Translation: CASSDLYYRAFF.

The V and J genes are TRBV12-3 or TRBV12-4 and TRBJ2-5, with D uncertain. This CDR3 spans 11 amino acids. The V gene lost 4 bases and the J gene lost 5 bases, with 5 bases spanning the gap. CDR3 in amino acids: CASSSLETQYF. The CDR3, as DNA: TGTGCCAGCAGTTCCCTGGAGACCCAGTACTTC.

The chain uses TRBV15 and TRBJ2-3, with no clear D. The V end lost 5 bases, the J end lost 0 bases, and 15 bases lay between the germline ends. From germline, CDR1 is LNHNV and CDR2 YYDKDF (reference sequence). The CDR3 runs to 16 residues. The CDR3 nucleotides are TGTGCCACCAGCGGGGTCTCCGGCGGTAGCACAGATACGCAGTATTTT. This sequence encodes CATSGVSGGSTDTQYF.

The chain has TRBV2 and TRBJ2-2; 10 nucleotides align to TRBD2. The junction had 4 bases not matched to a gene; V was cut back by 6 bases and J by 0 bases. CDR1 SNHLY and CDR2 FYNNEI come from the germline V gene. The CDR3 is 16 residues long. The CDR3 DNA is TGTGCCAGCAGGGATAGCGGGGGGTCGAACACCGGGGAGCTGTTTTTT. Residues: CASRDSGGSNTGELFF.

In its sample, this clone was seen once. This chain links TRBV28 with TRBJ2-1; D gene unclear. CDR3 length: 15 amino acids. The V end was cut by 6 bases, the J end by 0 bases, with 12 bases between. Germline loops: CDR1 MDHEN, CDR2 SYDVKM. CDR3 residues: CASRDLGNSYNEQFF. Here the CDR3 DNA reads TGTGCCAGCAGAGACCTAGGGAACTCCTACAATGAGCAGTTCTTC.

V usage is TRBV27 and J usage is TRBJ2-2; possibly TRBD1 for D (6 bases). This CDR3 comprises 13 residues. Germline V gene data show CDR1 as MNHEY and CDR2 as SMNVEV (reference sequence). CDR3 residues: CATRGGTTGELFF. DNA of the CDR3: TGTGCTACCCGTGGGGGCACCACCGGGGAGCTGTTTTTT.

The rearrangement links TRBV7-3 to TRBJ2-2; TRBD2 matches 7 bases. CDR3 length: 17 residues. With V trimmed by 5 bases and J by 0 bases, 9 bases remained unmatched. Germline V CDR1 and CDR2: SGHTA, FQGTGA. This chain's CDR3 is CASSRDPGLSNTGELFF. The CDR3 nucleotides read TGTGCCAGCAGCCGAGACCCGGGACTATCGAACACCGGGGAGCTGTTTTTT.

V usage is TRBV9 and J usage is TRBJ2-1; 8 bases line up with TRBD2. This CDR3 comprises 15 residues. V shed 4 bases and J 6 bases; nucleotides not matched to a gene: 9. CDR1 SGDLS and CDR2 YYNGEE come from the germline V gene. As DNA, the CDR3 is TGTGCCAGCAGCCCGGGACTAGTAGCAGTCAATGAGCAGTTCTTC. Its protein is CASSPGLVAVNEQFF.